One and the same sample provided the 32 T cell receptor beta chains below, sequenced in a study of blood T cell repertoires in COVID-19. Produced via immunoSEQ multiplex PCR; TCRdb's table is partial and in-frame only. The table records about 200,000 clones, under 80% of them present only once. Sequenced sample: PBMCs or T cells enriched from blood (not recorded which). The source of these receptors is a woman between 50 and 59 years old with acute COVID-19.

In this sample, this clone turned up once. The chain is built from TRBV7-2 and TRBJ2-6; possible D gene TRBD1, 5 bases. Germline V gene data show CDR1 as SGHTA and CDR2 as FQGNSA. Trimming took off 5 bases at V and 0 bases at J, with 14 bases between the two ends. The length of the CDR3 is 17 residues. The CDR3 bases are TGTGCCAGCAGCCCCCCCGGCGACAGCTCTGGGGCCAACGTCCTGACTTTC. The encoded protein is CASSPPGDSSGANVLTF.

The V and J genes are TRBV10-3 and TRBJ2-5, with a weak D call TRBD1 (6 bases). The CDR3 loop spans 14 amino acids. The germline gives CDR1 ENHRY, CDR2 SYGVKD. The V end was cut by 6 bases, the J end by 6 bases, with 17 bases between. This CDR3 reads CAIRKTGLGQTQYF. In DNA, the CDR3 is TGTGCCATCAGGAAGACAGGTCTCGGGCAGACCCAGTACTTC.

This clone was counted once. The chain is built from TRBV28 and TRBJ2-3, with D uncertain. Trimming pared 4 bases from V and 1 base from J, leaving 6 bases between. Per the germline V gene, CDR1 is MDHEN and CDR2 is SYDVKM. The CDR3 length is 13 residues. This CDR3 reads CASSSPGTDTQYF. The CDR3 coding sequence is TGTGCCAGCAGTTCTCCCGGCACAGATACGCAGTATTTT.

The CDR3 coding sequence is TGTGCCAGCGACAACTCACAGAACACTGAAGCTTTCTTT. It translates to CASDNSQNTEAFF. This chain joins TRBV6-6 and TRBJ1-1; D call uncertain. CDR3 length: 13 residues. The germline V and J ends were trimmed by 8 bases and 1 base, with 11 bases remaining between them. Germline CDR1 and CDR2: MNHNY and SVGAGI (reference sequence).

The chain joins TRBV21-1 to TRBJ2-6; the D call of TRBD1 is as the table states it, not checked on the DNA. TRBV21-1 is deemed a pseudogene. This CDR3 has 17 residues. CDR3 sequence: CASSMDREVAGANVLTF. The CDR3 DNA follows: TGTGCCAGCAGCATGGACAGGGAAGTTGCTGGGGCCAACGTCCTGACTTTC.

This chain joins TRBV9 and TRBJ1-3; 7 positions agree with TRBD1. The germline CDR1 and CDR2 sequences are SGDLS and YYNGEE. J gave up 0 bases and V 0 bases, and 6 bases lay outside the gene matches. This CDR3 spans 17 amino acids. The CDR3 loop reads CASSVEEGTASGNTIYF. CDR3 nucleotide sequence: TGTGCCAGCAGCGTAGAAGAGGGGACAGCCTCTGGAAACACCATATATTTT. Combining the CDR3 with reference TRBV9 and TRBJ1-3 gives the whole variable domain DSGVTQTPKHLITATGQRVTLRCSPRSGDLSVYWYQQSLDQGLQFLIQYYNGEERAKGNILERFSAQQFPDLHSELNLSSLELGDSALYFCASSVEEGTASGNTIYFGEGSWLTVV.

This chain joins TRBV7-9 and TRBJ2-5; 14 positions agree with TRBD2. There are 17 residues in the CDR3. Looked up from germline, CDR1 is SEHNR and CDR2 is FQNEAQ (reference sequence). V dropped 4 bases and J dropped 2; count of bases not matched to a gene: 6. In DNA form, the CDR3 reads TGTGCCAGCAGCTACCGACTAGCGGGGGGGTGGCAAGAGACCCAGTACTTC. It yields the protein CASSYRLAGGWQETQYF.

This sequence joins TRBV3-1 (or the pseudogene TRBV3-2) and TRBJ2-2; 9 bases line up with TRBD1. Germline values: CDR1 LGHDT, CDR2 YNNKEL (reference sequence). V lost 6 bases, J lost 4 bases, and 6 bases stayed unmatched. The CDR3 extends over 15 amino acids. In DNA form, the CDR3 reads TGTGCCAGCAGGGGACAGGGCAGGAGCACCGGGGAGCTGTTTTTT. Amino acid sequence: CASRGQGRSTGELFF.

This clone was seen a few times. CDR3 DNA: TGTGCCAGTAACTGGAACACTGAAGCTTTCTTT. Its protein is CASNWNTEAFF. The V and J genes are TRBV19 and TRBJ1-1; D ambiguous. The CDR3 runs 11 residues. V was pared by 7 bases and J by 1 base, with 4 bases between. In germline, CDR1 is LNHDA, CDR2 SQIVND (reference sequence).

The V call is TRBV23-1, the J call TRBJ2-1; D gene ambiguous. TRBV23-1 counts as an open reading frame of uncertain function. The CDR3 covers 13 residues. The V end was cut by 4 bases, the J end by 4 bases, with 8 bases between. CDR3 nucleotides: TGCGCCAGCAGTCCGCAGGTATACAATGAGCAGTTCTTC. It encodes CASSPQVYNEQFF.

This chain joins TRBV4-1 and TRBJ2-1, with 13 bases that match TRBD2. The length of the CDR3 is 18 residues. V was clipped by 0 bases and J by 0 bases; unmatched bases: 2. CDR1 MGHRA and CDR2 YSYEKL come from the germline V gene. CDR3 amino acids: CASSQDWTSGGSYNEQFF. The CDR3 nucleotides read TGCGCCAGCAGCCAAGATTGGACTAGCGGGGGCTCCTACAATGAGCAGTTCTTC.

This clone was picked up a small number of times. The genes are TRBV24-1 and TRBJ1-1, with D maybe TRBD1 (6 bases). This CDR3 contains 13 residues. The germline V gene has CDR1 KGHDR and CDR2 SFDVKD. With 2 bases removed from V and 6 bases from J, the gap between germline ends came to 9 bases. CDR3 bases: TGTGCCACCAGTGATTGGACAGCCGCTGAAGCTTTCTTT. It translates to CATSDWTAAEAFF.

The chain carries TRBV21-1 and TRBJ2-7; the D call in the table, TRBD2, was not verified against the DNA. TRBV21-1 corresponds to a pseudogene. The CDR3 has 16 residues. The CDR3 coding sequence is TGTGCCAGCAGCAGGGATGGGCTAGCGGGGGGGAAGGAGCAGTACGTC. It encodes CASSRDGLAGGKEQYV.

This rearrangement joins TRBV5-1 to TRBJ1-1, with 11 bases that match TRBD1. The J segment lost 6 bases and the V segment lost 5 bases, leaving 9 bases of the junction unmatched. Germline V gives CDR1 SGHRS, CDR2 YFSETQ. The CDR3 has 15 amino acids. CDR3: CASRWTGGGIAEAFF. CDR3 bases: TGCGCCAGCAGGTGGACAGGGGGCGGTATCGCTGAAGCTTTCTTT.

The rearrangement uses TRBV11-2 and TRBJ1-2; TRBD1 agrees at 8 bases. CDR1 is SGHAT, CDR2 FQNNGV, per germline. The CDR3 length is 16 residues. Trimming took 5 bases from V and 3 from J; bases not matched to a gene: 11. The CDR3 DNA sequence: TGTGCCAGCAGCCAAAGAGGACAGGGCGAGGACTATGGCTACACCTTC. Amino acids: CASSQRGQGEDYGYTF.

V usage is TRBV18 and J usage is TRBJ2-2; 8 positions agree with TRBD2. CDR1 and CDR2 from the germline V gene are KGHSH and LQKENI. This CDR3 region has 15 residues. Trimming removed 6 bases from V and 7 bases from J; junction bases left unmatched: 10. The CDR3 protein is CASSPAGGRNGELFF. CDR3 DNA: TGTGCCAGCTCGCCCGCGGGGGGCAGGAACGGGGAGCTGTTTTTT.

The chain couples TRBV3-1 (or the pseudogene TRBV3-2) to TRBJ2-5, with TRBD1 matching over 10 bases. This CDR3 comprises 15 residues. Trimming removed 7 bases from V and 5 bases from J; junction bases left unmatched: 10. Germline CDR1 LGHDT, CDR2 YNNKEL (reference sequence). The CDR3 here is CASTRQGAGWETQYF. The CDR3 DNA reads TGTGCCAGCACCCGACAGGGGGCCGGTTGGGAGACCCAGTACTTC.

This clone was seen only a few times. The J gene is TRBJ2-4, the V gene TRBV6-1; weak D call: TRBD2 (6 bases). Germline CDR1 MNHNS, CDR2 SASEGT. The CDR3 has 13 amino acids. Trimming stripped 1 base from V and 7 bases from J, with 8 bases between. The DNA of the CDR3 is TGTGCCAGCAGTGAAGATCGGGGGAACATTCAGTACTTC. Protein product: CASSEDRGNIQYF.

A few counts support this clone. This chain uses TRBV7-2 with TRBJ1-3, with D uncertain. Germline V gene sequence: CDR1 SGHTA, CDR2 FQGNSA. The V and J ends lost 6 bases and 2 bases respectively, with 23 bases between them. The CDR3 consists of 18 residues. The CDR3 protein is CASRRTEGYPNPGNTIYF. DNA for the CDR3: TGTGCCAGCAGGAGGACGGAGGGATATCCCAATCCTGGAAACACCATATATTTT.

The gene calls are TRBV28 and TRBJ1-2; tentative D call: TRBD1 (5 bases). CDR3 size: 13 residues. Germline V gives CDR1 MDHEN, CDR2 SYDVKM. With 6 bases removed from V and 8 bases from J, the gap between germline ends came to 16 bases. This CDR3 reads CASSQGQISGYTF. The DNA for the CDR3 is TGTGCCAGCAGCCAAGGACAAATTTCAGGCTACACCTTC.

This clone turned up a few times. CDR3 nucleotides: TGTGCCAGCAGCTCCCAGGGGGCGAATTCACCCCTCCACTTT. Its protein is CASSSQGANSPLHF. The chain couples TRBV7-9 to TRBJ1-6, with TRBD1 matching 8 bases. The CDR3 loop spans 14 amino acids. Germline V gene sequence: CDR1 SEHNR, CDR2 FQNEAQ (reference sequence). V gave up 4 bases and J gave up 7 bases; unmatched junction bases: 3.

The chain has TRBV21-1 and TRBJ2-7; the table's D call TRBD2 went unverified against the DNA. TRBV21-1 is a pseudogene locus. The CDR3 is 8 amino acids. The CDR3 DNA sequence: TGTGCCAGACGCGGGCAGTACGTC. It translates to CARRGQYV.

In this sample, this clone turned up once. CDR3 in amino acids: CSVGDRGRANYGYTF. CDR3 bases: TGCAGCGTTGGGGACAGGGGGCGAGCTAACTATGGCTACACCTTC. This sequence joins TRBV29-1 and TRBJ1-2; 12 bases are shared with TRBD1. Germline CDR1 SQVTM, CDR2 ANQGSEA. Trimming removed 4 bases from V and 0 bases from J; junction bases left unmatched: 3. This CDR3 spans 15 amino acids.

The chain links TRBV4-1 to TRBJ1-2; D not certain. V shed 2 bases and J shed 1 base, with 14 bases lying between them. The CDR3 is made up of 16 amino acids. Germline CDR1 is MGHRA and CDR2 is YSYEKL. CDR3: CASSQREGQVNYGYTF. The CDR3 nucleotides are TGCGCCAGCAGCCAACGGGAAGGGCAGGTTAACTATGGCTACACCTTC.

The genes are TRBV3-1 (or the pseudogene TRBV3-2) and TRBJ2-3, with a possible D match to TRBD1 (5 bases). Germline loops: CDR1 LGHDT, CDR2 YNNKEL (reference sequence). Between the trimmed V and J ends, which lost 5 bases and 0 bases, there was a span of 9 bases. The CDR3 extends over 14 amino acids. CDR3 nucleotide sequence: TGTGCCAGCAGCTTGGGGCCAAGCACAGATACGCAGTATTTT. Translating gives CASSLGPSTDTQYF.

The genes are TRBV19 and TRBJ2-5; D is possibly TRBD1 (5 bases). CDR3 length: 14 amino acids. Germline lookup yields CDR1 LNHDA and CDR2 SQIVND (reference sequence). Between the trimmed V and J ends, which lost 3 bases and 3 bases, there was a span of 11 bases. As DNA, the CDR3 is TGTGCCAGTAGTATCGTCCCGACAGAAGAGACCCAGTACTTC. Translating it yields CASSIVPTEETQYF.

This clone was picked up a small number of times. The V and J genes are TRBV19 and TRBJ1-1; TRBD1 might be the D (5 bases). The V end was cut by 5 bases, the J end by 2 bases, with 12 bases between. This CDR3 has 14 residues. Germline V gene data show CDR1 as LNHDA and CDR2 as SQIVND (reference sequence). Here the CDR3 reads CASSPGGTNTEAFF. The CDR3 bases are TGTGCCAGTAGTCCCGGGGGGACCAACACTGAAGCTTTCTTT.

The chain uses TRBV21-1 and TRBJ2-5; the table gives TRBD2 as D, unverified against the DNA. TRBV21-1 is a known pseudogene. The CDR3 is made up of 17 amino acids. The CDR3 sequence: CASSKVETSGGQETQYF. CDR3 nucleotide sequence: TGTGCCAGCAGCAAAGTAGAGACTAGCGGGGGGCAAGAGACCCAGTACTTC.

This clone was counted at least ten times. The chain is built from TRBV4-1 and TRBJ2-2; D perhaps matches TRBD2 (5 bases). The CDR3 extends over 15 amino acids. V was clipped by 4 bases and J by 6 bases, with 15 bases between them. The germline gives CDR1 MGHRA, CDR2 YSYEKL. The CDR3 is CASSLDGLGAGELFF. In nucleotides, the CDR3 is TGCGCCAGCAGCCTAGACGGACTGGGCGCCGGGGAGCTGTTTTTT.

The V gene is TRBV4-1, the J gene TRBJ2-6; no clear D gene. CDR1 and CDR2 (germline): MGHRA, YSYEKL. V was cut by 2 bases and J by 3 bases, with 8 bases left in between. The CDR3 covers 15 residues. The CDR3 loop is CASSQSRSGANVLTF. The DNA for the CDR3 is TGCGCCAGCAGCCAATCCCGTAGTGGGGCCAACGTCCTGACTTTC.

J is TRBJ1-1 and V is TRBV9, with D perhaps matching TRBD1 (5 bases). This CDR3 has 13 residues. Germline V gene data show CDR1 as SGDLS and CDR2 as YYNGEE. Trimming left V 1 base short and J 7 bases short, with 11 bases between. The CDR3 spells CASSVKGFGEAFF. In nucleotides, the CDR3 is TGTGCCAGCAGCGTAAAGGGGTTCGGTGAAGCTTTCTTT.

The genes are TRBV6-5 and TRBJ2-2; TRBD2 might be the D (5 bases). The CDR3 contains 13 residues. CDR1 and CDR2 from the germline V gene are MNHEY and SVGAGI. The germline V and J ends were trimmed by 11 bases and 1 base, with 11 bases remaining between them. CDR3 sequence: CASSAGNTGELFF. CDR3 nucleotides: TGTGCCTCCTCGGCGGGGAACACCGGGGAGCTGTTTTTT.